This T cell receptor beta chain derives from a study of PD-1 blockade in classical Hodgkin lymphoma. Study at large: Patients were given intravenous nivolumab, 3 mg/kg, every 2 weeks.

Note on this clone: Antigen: not known.

V gave up 5 bases and J gave up 0 bases, with 17 bases separating them. The CDR3 totals 17 residues. In germline, CDR1 is LNHDA, CDR2 SQIVND (reference sequence). Patients all relapsed after autologous stem cell transplantation, and there was variation in brentuximab vedotin exposure. Study-wide results and caveats: Newly diagnosed patients had diversity similar to the baseline diversity of complete responders. Although disease activity or prior therapy may be involved, causes of the repertoire differences remain undefined. Anyone who began nivolumab under 1 year after ASCT was excluded.

TCRdb keeps only in-frame clones here, not all; method: immunoSEQ multiplex PCR. The table shows roughly 81,000 clones, with over 90% occurring only once. This specimen was peripheral blood mononuclear cells (PBMCs), taken before the second cycle of nivolumab. The sequence derives from a human donor with classical Hodgkin lymphoma. The V call is TRBV19, the J call TRBJ2-4; D unresolved. The CDR3, as DNA: TGTGCCAGTAGTCACGGTGCGTGGGGTATAGCCAAAAACATTCAGTACTTC. Its translation is CASSHGAWGIAKNIQYF.